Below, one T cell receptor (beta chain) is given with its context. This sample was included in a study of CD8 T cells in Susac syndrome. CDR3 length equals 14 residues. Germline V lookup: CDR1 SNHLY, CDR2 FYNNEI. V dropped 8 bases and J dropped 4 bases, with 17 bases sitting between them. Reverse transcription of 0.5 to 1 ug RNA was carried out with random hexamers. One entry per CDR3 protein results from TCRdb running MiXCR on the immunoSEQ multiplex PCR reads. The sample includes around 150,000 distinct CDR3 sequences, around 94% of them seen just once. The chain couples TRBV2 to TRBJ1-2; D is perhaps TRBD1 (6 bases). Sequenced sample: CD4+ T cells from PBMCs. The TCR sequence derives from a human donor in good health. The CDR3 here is CASGGDIATYGYTF. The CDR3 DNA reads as TGTGCCAGCGGGGGGGACATAGCAACCTATGGCTACACCTTC.